The 6 T cell receptor beta chains reported below all come from one sample, sequenced in a study of T-cell reconstitution after alpha-beta-depleted transplantation in children. TCRbeta library preparation incorporated unique molecular identifiers. Via MiXCR, TCRdb re-called the PCR reads, giving one row per CDR3 protein. The table has around 600,000 distinct CDR3 sequences, roughly a tenth seen once. Here the sequenced sample was PBMCs from the stem cell graft donor, taken from the stem cell graft. These receptors were collected from a human donor who donated a stem cell graft to a child with acute myeloid leukemia.

This clonotype showed up just a few times. V and J are TRBV24-1 and TRBJ2-7, with 12 positions matching TRBD2. CDR1 is KGHDR and CDR2 is SFDVKD in the germline V gene. The CDR3 consists of 16 residues. Losses at the gene ends were 7 bases for V and 3 bases for J; bases not matched to a gene: 9. For the CDR3, the DNA is TGTGCCACCAGCGATCCGGCTAGCGGGAGGGTCTACGAGCAGTACTTC. Residues: CATSDPASGRVYEQYF.

This clonotype was seen more than once but under ten times. This chain connects TRBV6-1 to TRBJ2-7; tentatively, D is TRBD1 or TRBD2 (5 bases each). Deletions cut 6 bases from V and 6 bases from J, with 18 bases between. This CDR3 has 14 residues. The germline V gene encodes CDR1 MNHNS and CDR2 SASEGT. CDR3 DNA sequence: TGTGCCAGCAGCTCCCCGGGGCTCCCGTTCGAGCAGTACTTC. Translated, it gives CASSSPGLPFEQYF.

This clonotype was seen a few times. The J gene is TRBJ1-5, the V gene TRBV5-1, with TRBD1 matching over 9 bases. This CDR3 has 14 amino acids. With V trimmed by 2 bases and J by 7 bases, 4 bases remained unmatched. Per germline, CDR1 SGHRS and CDR2 YFSETQ. CDR3 DNA sequence: TGCGCCAGCAGCTTTGGGACAGGGAGACAGCCCCAGCATTTT. Translated: CASSFGTGRQPQHF.

At least ten counts were recorded for this clonotype. This chain uses TRBV6-5 with TRBJ1-2; 7 nucleotides line up with TRBD1. This CDR3 region has 17 residues. Germline V gene data show CDR1 as MNHEY and CDR2 as SVGAGI. V lost 6 bases, J lost 4 bases, and 17 bases stayed unmatched. The CDR3 sequence: CASSPLLVTGLGYGYTF. DNA of the CDR3: TGTGCCAGCAGCCCTTTACTGGTGACAGGGCTTGGCTATGGCTACACCTTC.

This clonotype occurred many times. This rearrangement joins TRBV28 to TRBJ2-2; a possible D gene is TRBD1 (6 bases). This CDR3 has 17 residues. V lost 1 base and J 6 bases, leaving 18 bases between the germline ends. Looked up from germline, CDR1 is MDHEN and CDR2 is SYDVKM. The CDR3 coding sequence is TGTGCCAGCAGTTTATATCACTACGGCAGGGGTTCCGGGGAGCTGTTTTTT. Translation gives CASSLYHYGRGSGELFF.

There are many counts of this clonotype. The genes are TRBV5-1 and TRBJ1-6; no clear D gene. Deletions cut 0 bases from V and 7 bases from J, with 14 bases between. There are 16 residues in the CDR3. CDR1 and CDR2 (germline): SGHRS, YFSETQ. The CDR3 region is CASSLEGPWLNSPLHF. The CDR3 DNA is TGCGCCAGCAGCTTGGAAGGACCCTGGCTGAATTCACCCCTCCACTTT.